The present TCR beta chain was sequenced within a study of a mutant IDH1 vaccine in newly diagnosed glioma. Study background: In weeks 1, 3, 5, 7, 11, 15, 19 and 23, patients were immunized, eight times in all. The earlier regimen, radiotherapy, temozolomide, or both, was most often both.

Comments on this clone: Its antigen is as yet unknown.

The time point: week 11, during vaccination. Each dose delivered 300 ug of mutant IDH1 20-mer peptide subcutaneously with imiquimod. The germline V gene encodes CDR1 SGHTA and CDR2 FQGTGA. V was clipped by 5 bases and J by 8 bases, with 15 bases between them. This CDR3 spans 13 amino acids. Libraries were prepared by immunoSEQ multiplex PCR; TCRdb keeps only in-frame clonotypes and omits some of them. The table shows roughly 120,000 clones, with around 90% occurring only once. The V call is TRBV7-3, the J call TRBJ1-2; D is perhaps TRBD1 (6 bases). The TCR sequence derives from a woman aged 50 to 60 with glioma. This sample comprised PBMCs, obtained from a glioma patient whose treatment included an IDH1 peptide vaccine. This CDR3 is CASSLDRLAGYTF. Here the CDR3 DNA reads TGTGCCAGCAGCCTAGACAGGCTAGCGGGCTACACCTTC. Full variable domain (remainder filled in from reference TRBV7-3 and TRBJ1-2): GAGVSQTPSNKVTEKGKYVELRCDPISGHTALYWYRQSLGQGPEFLIYFQGTGAADDSGLPNDRFFAVRPEGSVSTLKIQRTERGDSAVYLCASSLDRLAGYTFGSGTRLTVV.